The sequence of this T cell receptor (beta chain) was determined in a study of vaccination and CD4 T cells after COVID-19. Across the whole study: Control cultures, each given a CEFX pool, an HIV-1 Nef pool, or no peptide, were included.

CDR3 length equals 13 residues. Trimming left V 4 bases short and J 6 bases short, with 9 bases between. Germline V CDR1 and CDR2: LGHNA, YSLEER. A note on this clonotype: Its specificity is unknown.

Treatment noted: roughly 10-day PBMC culture with coronavirus spike peptide pools or control peptides (ViraFEST assay). Once obtained from cultured CD4+ T cells, the DNA was sequenced using the Oncomine TCR Beta short-read assay. Via MiXCR, TCRdb re-called the PCR reads, giving one row per CDR3 protein. In the table there are 15,000 or so distinct CDR3 sequences, about 55% of which are singletons. The sample comprised CD4+ T cells from blood, cultured in vitro. This chain joins TRBV4-3 and TRBJ2-2; tentatively, D is TRBD1 (5 bases). The origin of this receptor is a human donor who had recovered from COVID-19. The CDR3 spells CASSLRTSGELFF. In DNA, the CDR3 is TGCGCCAGCAGCCTTCGGACATCCGGGGAGCTGTTTTTT.